The rows below give T cell receptor beta chains drawn from one sample of a study of blood T cell repertoires in COVID-19. Libraries were prepared by immunoSEQ multiplex PCR; TCRdb keeps only in-frame clonotypes and omits some of them. The sample includes 140,000 to 150,000 clones, approximately 86% seen only once; the top ten take roughly 3%. Sequencing used peripheral blood. These receptors all stem from a middle-aged woman with active or convalescent COVID-19. The CDR3 runs from the conserved cysteine through the conserved F or W. The D gene is left open where the match is weak. Only some rows state a clone size, as once, few, many or a class for expanded clones.

abundance	v_gene	j_gene	d_gene	CDR3nt	CDR3aa
once	TRBV19	TRBJ1-5	-	TGTGCCAGTAGTTTGAAACAGCATCAGCCCCAGCATTTT	CASSLKQHQPQHF
once	TRBV7-8	TRBJ2-1	-	TGTGCCAGCAGCTTACCCCCCAGGGCGAATGAGCAGTTCTTC	CASSLPPRANEQFF
-	TRBV29-1	TRBJ1-2	-	TGCAGCGTGAGCTTCACAGCGGCCGCCTATGGCTACACCTTC	CSVSFTAAAYGYTF
-	TRBV9	TRBJ1-2	-	TGTGCCAGCAGCCCGAGAGGGGGATCCCCTCACTATGGCTACACCTTC	CASSPRGGSPHYGYTF
-	TRBV9	TRBJ2-3	-	TGTGCCAGCAGCGTAGCACTTCCCACAGATACGCAGTATTTT	CASSVALPTDTQYF
many	TRBV28	TRBJ1-3	-	TGTGCCAGCACCCTCCCGACAGCGGGAAACACCATATATTTT	CASTLPTAGNTIYF
-	TRBV4-1	TRBJ2-3	TRBD1	TGCGCCAGCAGCCTAAGCCGGACAGGGGGCATTACAGATACGCAGTATTTT	CASSLSRTGGITDTQYF
once	TRBV21-1	TRBJ2-7	-	TGTGCCAGCAGCCATTCGAGCGGGAACCTTTTATACGAGCAGTACTTC	CASSHSSGNLLYEQYF
-	TRBV29-1	TRBJ2-3	TRBD2	TGCAGCGTTGCTGGCTTGGCTAGCGGGAGAGGCGGCACAGATACGCAGTATTTT	CSVAGLASGRGGTDTQYF
-	TRBV10-2	TRBJ1-2	-	TGCGCCAGCACTATGCCAGGGCGATGGGGCTACACCTTC	CASTMPGRWGYTF
-	TRBV18	TRBJ1-2	-	TGTGCCAGCTCGGAGGCTTATGGCTACACCTTC	CASSEAYGYTF
-	TRBV7-9	TRBJ2-7	-	TGTGCCAGCGCGGCTGGACCTGGGGCGGGATTCTCCTACGAGCAGTACTTC	CASAAGPGAGFSYEQYF
-	TRBV10-2	TRBJ2-5	TRBD2	TGCGCCAGCAGCGGACTAGCGGGGTTAAAAGAGACCCAGTACTTC	CASSGLAGLKETQYF
-	TRBV30	TRBJ2-7	-	TGTGCCTGGAATTCCGGCTCCTACGAGCAGTACTTC	CAWNSGSYEQYF
once	TRBV7-9	TRBJ1-2	-	TGTGCCAGCAGCCAGGACAGTAACGGGGGCTACACCTTC	CASSQDSNGGYTF
-	TRBV3-1/TRBV3-2	TRBJ2-3	-	TGTGCCAGCAGCCAAGATAGGAGGTACCGGGCCCCCACAGATACGCAGTATTTT	CASSQDRRYRAPTDTQYF
-	TRBV6-5	TRBJ1-1	-	TGTGCCAGCAGAGACGGGAACCGGAACACTGAAGCTTTCTTT	CASRDGNRNTEAFF
-	TRBV24-1	TRBJ2-3	TRBD1	TGTGCCACCAGTGAGCGGACAGGTATCGCAGATACGCAGTATTTT	CATSERTGIADTQYF
-	TRBV28	TRBJ1-2	TRBD1	TGTGCCAGCAGTTTAGGGGGACAGCCGTATGGCTACACCTTC	CASSLGGQPYGYTF
-	TRBV7-2	TRBJ1-6	TRBD1	TGTGCCAGCAGCCGGACAGGGAGCTCCTATAATTCACCCCTCCACTTT	CASSRTGSSYNSPLHF
-	TRBV15	TRBJ1-1	-	TGTGCCACCAGGTCAGGGGCGAACACTGAAGCTTTCTTT	CATRSGANTEAFF
-	TRBV27	TRBJ2-1	TRBD2	TGTGCCAGCAGCCCCGAAGCGGGAGGGCCGATCAATGAGCAGTTCTTC	CASSPEAGGPINEQFF
once	TRBV11-2	TRBJ2-2	-	TGTGCCAGCAGCTTCGTTAACACCGGGGAGCTGTTTTTT	CASSFVNTGELFF
-	TRBV11-3	TRBJ1-2	TRBD1	TGTGCCAGCAGCTTTAAGGGGGCGATTGGCTACACCTTC	CASSFKGAIGYTF
-	TRBV4-2	TRBJ2-5	-	TGTGCCAGCAGCCAAGACGCCGGACAGTATGATCGGACCCAGTACTTC	CASSQDAGQYDRTQYF
-	TRBV6-5	TRBJ2-1	TRBD1	TGTGCCAGCAGTTACTCGGGGACAGATGACAATGAGCAGTTCTTC	CASSYSGTDDNEQFF
-	TRBV3-1/TRBV3-2	TRBJ2-1	-	TGTGCCAGCAGCCAAGATCAGGGATCTTTCGGCAATGAGCAGTTCTTC	CASSQDQGSFGNEQFF
-	TRBV5-4	TRBJ1-1	-	TGTGCCAGCAGCTTCGGGGCCTGGGGAGGTACTGAAGCTTTCTTT	CASSFGAWGGTEAFF
few	TRBV11-1	TRBJ1-1	-	TGTGCCAGCAGCTTAGACGGGAACACTGAAGCTTTCTTT	CASSLDGNTEAFF
-	TRBV7-9	TRBJ1-1	-	TGTGCCAGCAGCTTAGCGTGGTCGGGGGTAGACAACACTGAAGCTTTCTTT	CASSLAWSGVDNTEAFF
-	TRBV21-1	TRBJ2-2	-	TGTGCCAGCAGCAAAGCCGCAGGTTGGGTATCCGGGGAGCTGTTTTTT	CASSKAAGWVSGELFF
-	TRBV21-1	TRBJ1-4	-	TGTGCCAGCCGGGGGTGGGCTAATGAAAAACTGTTTTTT	CASRGWANEKLFF
once	TRBV12-3/TRBV12-4	TRBJ2-1	-	TGTGCCAGCCGTCCGAGTGTCGACAATGAGCAGTTCTTC	CASRPSVDNEQFF
-	TRBV11-2	TRBJ1-3	-	TGTGCCAGCAGCTTAGGGCAGATCTCTGGAAACACCATATATTTT	CASSLGQISGNTIYF
once	TRBV27	TRBJ1-1	-	TGTGCCAGCAGTTCTGGCAGACATTCCTACACTGAAGCTTTCTTT	CASSSGRHSYTEAFF
-	TRBV18	TRBJ2-1	-	TGTGCCAGCTCACTCGGACAGCCGTCGTACAATGAGCAGTTCTTC	CASSLGQPSYNEQFF
-	TRBV30	TRBJ2-1	TRBD2	TGTGCCTGGAGTGGCGGCGGGGGGAGCTCCTACAATGAGCAGTTCTTC	CAWSGGGGSSYNEQFF
-	TRBV5-1	TRBJ2-7	TRBD2	TGCGCCAGCAGCCTGGGTAGCGGGGGGCTACTTCAGGGGTACTTC	CASSLGSGGLLQGYF
-	TRBV28	TRBJ2-7	-	TGTGCCAGCAGTTTATCCAGCCCGGGCTCCTACGAGCAGTACTTC	CASSLSSPGSYEQYF
-	TRBV3-1/TRBV3-2	TRBJ2-1	TRBD2	TGTGCCAGCAGCCCCCGGACTAGCGGAGGGACGAATGAGCAGTTCTTC	CASSPRTSGGTNEQFF
-	TRBV18	TRBJ2-6	TRBD1	TGTGCCAGCTCAGCAGACAGGGCTCCCCTTATCGCGTCTGGGGCCAACGTCCTGACTTTC	CASSADRAPLIASGANVLTF
-	TRBV6-1	TRBJ2-5	TRBD2	TGTGCCAGCAGTAAAGAGGCGGGAGGGCCCTGGGAGACCCAGTACTTC	CASSKEAGGPWETQYF
-	TRBV5-8	TRBJ2-2	TRBD2	TGTGCCAGCAGAAGATCGGGGGGGGCCTCCGGGGAGCTGTTTTTT	CASRRSGGASGELFF
-	TRBV7-9	TRBJ1-1	-	TGTGCCAGCAGCCAGGCCCGGGGGGCTCGCACTGAAGCTTTCTTT	CASSQARGARTEAFF
-	TRBV7-2	TRBJ2-1	-	TGTGCCAGCAGCTTAGGGAGGACAGAGAATGAGCAGTTCTTC	CASSLGRTENEQFF
-	TRBV12-3/TRBV12-4	TRBJ1-2	-	TGTGCCAGTCATGAGGGCGGGCATGGCTACACCTTC	CASHEGGHGYTF
-	TRBV4-3	TRBJ2-7	TRBD2	TGCGCCAGCAGCCTGAAATGGGGGGGAGGCGAGCAGTACTTC	CASSLKWGGGEQYF
-	TRBV18	TRBJ1-1	TRBD1	TGTGCCAGCTCACTCGACAGGGGGAACACTGAAGCTTTCTTT	CASSLDRGNTEAFF
-	TRBV9	TRBJ1-2	TRBD1	TGTGCCAGCAGCGTTTCCGGACAGGGAGGATATGGCTACACCTTC	CASSVSGQGGYGYTF
-	TRBV7-9	TRBJ2-5	-	TGTGCCAGTACTCGACAGGTCCTGGAGACCCAGTACTTC	CASTRQVLETQYF